Shown below are 20 T cell receptor beta chains from a single sample sequenced in a study of early T cells in non-severe SARS-CoV-2 infection. TCRdb reprocessed the 5' RACE reads with MiXCR, giving one entry per CDR3 protein. The repertoire holds about 21,000 distinct CDR3 sequences, with 4.7% as singletons. The sample taken for sequencing was whole blood. The receptors stem from an adult who was a healthcare worker with PCR-confirmed SARS-CoV-2 infection or an uninfected control (not recorded which).

V and J are TRBV7-2 and TRBJ1-5; no clear D gene. V was shortened by 2 bases and J by 3 bases, with 8 bases between the two germline ends. Germline loops: CDR1 SGHTA, CDR2 FQGNSA. The CDR3 is 14 amino acids. The CDR3, as DNA: TGTGCCAGCAGCTTATGGCAGACCAATCAGCCCCAGCATTTT. Translated, it gives CASSLWQTNQPQHF.

The V gene is TRBV12-3 or TRBV12-4, the J gene TRBJ2-7; D is unresolved. V was pared by 5 bases and J by 4 bases, with 21 bases between. The CDR3 consists of 16 residues. For the CDR3, the DNA is TGTGCCAGCAGTCCGGAAGAGATGACACCAGCTTACGAGCAGTACTTC. Translating it yields CASSPEEMTPAYEQYF.

This clonotype was seen at least ten times. The J gene is TRBJ2-7, the V gene TRBV6-6; perhaps TRBD2 as D (6 bases). Germline-derived CDR1 and CDR2 are MNHNY and SVGAGI (reference sequence). V was trimmed by 2 bases and J by 3 bases, leaving 8 bases between them. The CDR3 covers 13 residues. The CDR3 loop is CASSYTGGYEQYF. For the CDR3, the DNA is TGTGCCAGCAGTTACACCGGGGGCTACGAGCAGTACTTC.

This clonotype was counted ten times or more. The genes are TRBV20-1 and TRBJ1-6; the D gene is possibly TRBD1 (6 bases). The CDR3 is 15 amino acids. Trimming removed 2 bases from V and 8 bases from J, with 16 bases in between. The germline CDR1 and CDR2 sequences are DFQATT and SNEGSKA (reference sequence). This CDR3 is CSARRRGRGDSPLHF. The CDR3 DNA is TGCAGTGCTAGACGTCGGGGGCGCGGGGATTCACCCCTCCACTTT.

This clonotype appeared a few times. The V gene is TRBV7-2, the J gene TRBJ2-1, with 7 positions matching TRBD1. The CDR3 is 15 amino acids. Losses at the gene ends were 5 bases for V and 2 bases for J; bases not matched to a gene: 6. Germline CDR1 SGHTA, CDR2 FQGNSA. This CDR3 is CASSPGQVAYNEQFF. The CDR3, as DNA: TGTGCCAGCAGCCCAGGACAGGTTGCCTACAATGAGCAGTTCTTC.

The table lists this clonotype with many counts. The rearrangement links TRBV6-4 to TRBJ2-1, with D possibly being TRBD1 (6 bases). This CDR3 region has 17 residues. Germline CDR1 MRHNA, CDR2 SNTAGT. V was trimmed by 2 bases and J by 2 bases, leaving 16 bases between them. Here the CDR3 reads CASSDTSTGWAYNEQFF. In DNA, the CDR3 is TGTGCCAGCAGTGACACCTCTACAGGGTGGGCCTACAATGAGCAGTTCTTC.

This clonotype was seen at least ten times. The chain couples TRBV29-1 to TRBJ2-5; TRBD1 might be the D (5 bases). V was clipped by 4 bases and J by 2 bases, with 8 bases between them. This CDR3 has 12 amino acids. Germline V CDR1 and CDR2: SQVTM, ANQGSEA. CDR3 loop: CSVGGQQETQYF. In nucleotides, the CDR3 is TGCAGCGTTGGGGGCCAGCAAGAGACCCAGTACTTC.

This clonotype was picked up many times. The V gene is TRBV29-1, the J gene TRBJ2-7; 8 bases agree with TRBD2. The germline V gene encodes CDR1 SQVTM and CDR2 ANQGSEA. This CDR3 region has 14 residues. V was pared by 7 bases and J by 4 bases, with 12 bases of the junction left unmatched. The DNA for the CDR3 is TGCAGCGCTACCGGGCTAGCGGGCCCGTACGAGCAGTACTTC. Translated, it gives CSATGLAGPYEQYF.

This clonotype was picked up a small number of times. This chain connects TRBV7-9 to TRBJ2-5, with a possible D match to TRBD2 (5 bases). The CDR3 loop spans 15 amino acids. Trimming removed 1 base from V and 2 bases from J, with 11 bases in between. CDR1 and CDR2 from the germline V gene are SEHNR and FQNEAQ (reference sequence). The CDR3 DNA sequence: TGTGCCAGCAGCTTAGACGGACTGGCACAAGAGACCCAGTACTTC. Protein sequence: CASSLDGLAQETQYF.

The genes are TRBV24-1 and TRBJ2-1; 9 bases match TRBD1. Trimming at V came to 6 bases and at J to 8 bases, leaving 13 bases not matched to a gene. The CDR3 contains 16 residues. CDR1 KGHDR and CDR2 SFDVKD come from the germline V gene. DNA for the CDR3: TGTGCCACCAGTTCAACAGGGGGCGAGCGAGCAGATGAGCAGTTCTTC. This translates into CATSSTGGERADEQFF.

This clonotype was counted between two and nine times. The CDR3 reads CASSLGWDEKLFF. In DNA, the CDR3 is TGTGCCAGCAGCTTGGGGTGGGATGAAAAACTGTTTTTT. The rearrangement joins TRBV7-2 to TRBJ1-4; D is undetermined. V lost 3 bases and J lost 6, with 8 bases in between. Germline CDR1 reads SGHTA; CDR2 reads FQGNSA. CDR3 length: 13 amino acids.

The CDR3 region has the DNA TGTGCCAGCTCACCCCGGACAGGGGGTCAGGAAAAACTGTTTTTT. The encoded protein is CASSPRTGGQEKLFF. The V and J genes are TRBV18 and TRBJ1-4, with 10 bases lining up with TRBD1. CDR3 length: 15 residues. Germline V gives CDR1 KGHSH, CDR2 LQKENI. The ends lost 3 bases at V and 8 bases at J; junction bases unmatched: 6. Full variable domain (rest looked up from reference TRBV18 and TRBJ1-4): NAGVMQNPRHLVRRRGQEARLRCSPMKGHSHVYWYRQLPEEGLKFMVYLQKENIIDESGMPKERFSAEFPKEGPSILRIQQVVRGDSAAYFCASSPRTGGQEKLFFGSGTQLSVL.

This clonotype showed up many times. CDR3 in amino acids: CASKESYGYTF. The CDR3 nucleotides are TGTGCCAGCAAGGAGTCCTATGGCTACACCTTC. V is TRBV6-2 or TRBV6-3 and J is TRBJ1-2, with unresolved D. The CDR3 covers 11 residues. V shed 7 bases and J shed 4 bases, with 7 bases lying between them. CDR1 and CDR2 from the germline V gene are MNHEY and SVGEGT.

This clonotype has a count of ten or more. This chain uses TRBV7-2 with TRBJ2-7, with 10 positions matching TRBD2. This CDR3 is 17 amino acids long. Germline V gene data show CDR1 as SGHTA and CDR2 as FQGNSA. With V trimmed by 0 bases and J by 4 bases, 9 bases remained unmatched. This CDR3 is CASSLAVWASGGYEQYF. CDR3 nucleotides: TGTGCCAGCAGCTTAGCTGTTTGGGCTAGCGGGGGATACGAGCAGTACTTC.

This clonotype was counted at least ten times. This chain connects TRBV6-5 to TRBJ1-1, with TRBD1 matching 7 bases. Looked up from germline, CDR1 is MNHEY and CDR2 is SVGAGI. This CDR3 spans 16 amino acids. Losses at the gene ends were 2 bases for V and 2 bases for J; bases not matched to a gene: 8. The CDR3 protein is CASSYRLGQVNTEAFF. CDR3 in DNA: TGTGCCAGCAGTTACCGATTAGGACAGGTTAACACTGAAGCTTTCTTT.

Only a few counts were recorded for this clonotype. The rearrangement links TRBV7-9 to TRBJ1-1; D ambiguous. V gave up 5 bases and J gave up 0 bases, with 16 bases separating them. This CDR3 has 16 residues. Germline V CDR1 and CDR2: SEHNR, FQNEAQ (reference sequence). The CDR3 DNA sequence: TGTGCCAGCAGCCCCCCGGGTAATCTGGTGAACACTGAAGCTTTCTTT. Translation gives CASSPPGNLVNTEAFF.

This clonotype was seen at least ten times. The chain is built from TRBV3-1 and TRBJ1-5; 7 positions match TRBD1. This CDR3 has 14 residues. The germline V gene has CDR1 LGHDT and CDR2 YNNKEL (reference sequence). With V trimmed by 2 bases and J by 5 bases, 3 bases remained unmatched. The CDR3 DNA reads TGTGCCAGCAGCCAAAGACAGGGATATCAGCCCCAGCATTTT. Its protein is CASSQRQGYQPQHF.

This clonotype came up many times. The gene calls are TRBV7-8 and TRBJ2-5; 14 nucleotides align to TRBD2. This CDR3 contains 18 residues. Germline CDR1 is SGHVS and CDR2 is FQNEAQ. Trimming at V came to 5 bases and at J to 1 base, leaving 9 bases not matched to a gene. In DNA form, the CDR3 reads TGTGCCAGCAGCCTTGGACTAGCGGGGGGCCGGGGCCAAGAGACCCAGTACTTC. It encodes CASSLGLAGGRGQETQYF.

The rearrangement links TRBV6-5 to TRBJ1-1, with no clear D. Trimming pared 6 bases from V and 3 bases from J, leaving 17 bases between. Looked up from germline, CDR1 is MNHEY and CDR2 is SVGAGI. This CDR3 comprises 15 residues. This CDR3 is CASRAKRDSYTEAFF. The CDR3 DNA follows: TGTGCCAGCAGGGCGAAAAGAGACTCTTACACTGAAGCTTTCTTT.

The table lists this clonotype with a few counts. The J gene is TRBJ2-5, the V gene TRBV11-3; D may be TRBD1 (6 bases). Looked up from germline, CDR1 is SGHNT and CDR2 is YENEEA. Trimming shortened V by 4 bases and J by 1 base, and 10 bases separated the two germline ends. The CDR3 contains 14 residues. In DNA form, the CDR3 reads TGTGCCAGCAGCTCCCGGGACACCCAAGAGACCCAGTACTTC. This codes for CASSSRDTQETQYF.